Presented here are 19 T cell receptor beta chains from one specimen sequenced in a study of early T cells in non-severe SARS-CoV-2 infection. TCRdb itself ran the 5' RACE reads through MiXCR, one entry per CDR3 protein. The repertoire holds about 37,000 distinct CDR3 sequences, with 5.4% as singletons. Sequenced here: whole blood, sampled at baseline. All receptors come from an adult who was a healthcare worker with PCR-confirmed SARS-CoV-2 infection or an uninfected control (not recorded which).

About this clonotype: A much larger clone differs from this one at a single base, so this may be a read error. The chain couples TRBV19 to TRBJ2-5; unclear D gene. V lost 8 bases, J lost 1 base, and 17 bases lay in between. There are 15 residues in the CDR3. Germline V gene data show CDR1 as LNHDA and CDR2 as SQIVND (reference sequence). The CDR3 here is CASASSETTQETQYF. In nucleotides, the CDR3 is TGTGCCAGTGCTTCCTCCGAGACCACCCAAGAGACCCAGTACTTC.

This clonotype was counted ten times or more. This sequence joins TRBV11-2 and TRBJ1-5; D is uncertain. The germline gives CDR1 SGHAT, CDR2 FQNNGV. Trimming removed 1 base at V and 9 bases at J, with 10 bases between. The CDR3 sequence is 13 residues long. The CDR3 nucleotides are TGTGCCAGCAGCTTAGGCCAGATTACGCCCCAGCATTTT. Its translation: CASSLGQITPQHF. The variable domain in full, with the rest retrieved from reference TRBV11-2 and TRBJ1-5, is EAGVAQSPRYKIIEKRQSVAFWCNPISGHATLYWYQQILGQGPKLLIQFQNNGVVDDSQLPKDRFSAERLKGVDSTLKIQPAKLEDSAVYLCASSLGQITPQHFGDGTRLSIL.

This clonotype was picked up many times. The V call is TRBV24-1, the J call TRBJ2-6; TRBD1 agrees at 8 bases. CDR3 length: 15 residues. CDR1 and CDR2 from the germline V gene are KGHDR and SFDVKD. V trimming: 7 bases; J trimming: 1 base; junction bases outside the gene matches: 2. DNA of the CDR3: TGTGCCACCAGCACAGGGGGATCTGGGGCCAACGTCCTGACTTTC. The encoded protein is CATSTGGSGANVLTF.

Many counts were recorded for this clonotype. The rearrangement uses TRBV20-1 and TRBJ2-3, with 14 bases aligning to TRBD2. Germline assignment: CDR1 DFQATT and CDR2 SNEGSKA (reference sequence). Losses at the gene ends were 6 bases for V and 1 base for J; bases not matched to a gene: 3. This CDR3 has 15 amino acids. In nucleotides, the CDR3 is TGCAGTGCGGGGACTAGCGGGAGAGGCACAGATACGCAGTATTTT. It yields the protein CSAGTSGRGTDTQYF.

This clonotype was recorded at least ten times. The rearrangement uses TRBV14 and TRBJ2-2; 16 bases line up with TRBD2. Germline V gives CDR1 SGHDN, CDR2 FVKESK. Trimming removed 3 bases from V and 0 bases from J; junction bases left unmatched: 7. The CDR3 is 20 amino acids. The CDR3 DNA reads as TGTGCCAGCAGCCACCTCCCGGGACTAGCGGGAGGGTCGAACACCGGGGAGCTGTTTTTT. Protein: CASSHLPGLAGGSNTGELFF. Using reference TRBV14 and TRBJ2-2 for the parts outside the CDR3, the full variable domain is EAGVTQFPSHSVIEKGQTVTLRCDPISGHDNLYWYRRVMGKEIKFLLHFVKESKQDESGMPNNRFLAERTGGTYSTLKVQPAELEDSGVYFCASSHLPGLAGGSNTGELFFGEGSRLTVL.

The chain has TRBV5-1 and TRBJ2-7; possibly TRBD1 for D (5 bases). V dropped 4 bases and J dropped 2 bases, with 10 bases sitting between them. The V gene's germline CDR1 is SGHRS and CDR2 YFSETQ. The CDR3 consists of 13 residues. CDR3 nucleotide sequence: TGCGCCAGCAGCCCCCTAGGGGCCTACGAGCAGTACTTC. Translation: CASSPLGAYEQYF.

The V and J genes are TRBV6-1 and TRBJ1-4; no firm D call. Germline CDR1 reads MNHNS; CDR2 reads SASEGT. With 10 bases removed from V and 5 bases from J, the gap between germline ends came to 17 bases. CDR3 length equals 14 residues. CDR3: CATSPNLDNEKLFF. The DNA for the CDR3 is TGTGCCACCTCACCTAACCTCGACAATGAAAAACTGTTTTTT.

This rearrangement joins TRBV5-5 to TRBJ2-4; D is uncertain. The germline CDR1 and CDR2 sequences are SGHKS and YYEKEE (reference sequence). Trimming shortened V by 5 bases and J by 0 bases, and 9 bases separated the two germline ends. The CDR3 extends over 14 amino acids. DNA for the CDR3: TGTGCCAGCAGTCCCCCACTAGCCAAAAACATTCAGTACTTC. It encodes CASSPPLAKNIQYF.

This clonotype has a count of ten or more. The rearrangement joins TRBV7-9 to TRBJ2-3, with 7 positions matching TRBD2. CDR3 length equals 15 residues. Germline trimming cut 5 bases from V and 4 bases from J; bases unmatched to any gene: 9. Germline V gives CDR1 SEHNR, CDR2 FQNEAQ (reference sequence). The CDR3 loop is CASSLGLGGPDTQYF. Here the CDR3 DNA reads TGTGCCAGCAGCCTCGGACTAGGAGGCCCAGATACGCAGTATTTT.

The J gene is TRBJ1-5, the V gene TRBV30; no clear D. Germline CDR1 and CDR2: GTSNPN and SVGIG (reference sequence). The CDR3 totals 12 residues. V lost 3 bases and J lost 7, with 10 bases in between. The CDR3 sequence is CAWSLDFQPQHF. In DNA, the CDR3 is TGTGCCTGGAGCCTAGACTTCCAGCCCCAGCATTTT. Filled out from reference TRBV30 and TRBJ1-5, the complete variable domain reads SQTIHQWPATLVQPVGSPLSLECTVEGTSNPNLYWYRQAAGRGLQLLFYSVGIGQISSEVPQNLSASRPQDRQFILSSKKLLLSDSGFYLCAWSLDFQPQHFGDGTRLSIL.

This clonotype appeared many times. The chain employs TRBV7-2 and TRBJ2-1, with 10 bases fitting TRBD2. V trimming: 1 base; J trimming: 3 bases; junction bases outside the gene matches: 3. The CDR3 contains 16 residues. Germline V lookup: CDR1 SGHTA, CDR2 FQGNSA. The DNA of the CDR3 is TGTGCCAGCAGCTTAGGTGCTAGCGGGAGCTACAATGAGCAGTTCTTC. Protein product: CASSLGASGSYNEQFF.

This clonotype was observed many times. The CDR3 sequence is CSASETGDTQYF. The CDR3 nucleotides read TGCAGTGCTAGCGAAACCGGGGATACGCAGTATTTT. The chain joins TRBV20-1 to TRBJ2-3; no clear D. The germline V gene has CDR1 DFQATT and CDR2 SNEGSKA (reference sequence). This CDR3 has 12 residues. Trimming took 3 bases from V and 6 from J, leaving 10 bases between them.

This clonotype was seen at least ten times. V usage is TRBV7-6 and J usage is TRBJ2-5; 8 nucleotides agree with TRBD2. The junction had 7 bases not matched to a gene; V was cut back by 2 bases and J by 5 bases. From germline, CDR1 is SGHVS and CDR2 FNYEAQ. The length of the CDR3 is 15 residues. The CDR3, as DNA: TGTGCCAGCAGCTTAAATACGGGAGGGCCGGAGACCCAGTACTTC. Residues: CASSLNTGGPETQYF.

The table lists this clonotype with many counts. The J gene is TRBJ2-3, the V gene TRBV28, with 10 nucleotides matching TRBD2. CDR3 length: 18 residues. The V gene's germline CDR1 is MDHEN and CDR2 SYDVKM. Losses at the gene ends were 3 bases for V and 3 bases for J; bases not matched to a gene: 12. CDR3 sequence (DNA): TGTGCCAGCAGTTTGCCCAGGTCTAGCGGGAGTCGAACAGATACGCAGTATTTT. It translates to CASSLPRSSGSRTDTQYF.

This clonotype was picked up many times. This chain links TRBV11-2 with TRBJ2-3; no clear D. CDR3 length: 14 residues. V gave up 2 bases and J gave up 2 bases, with 8 bases separating them. Per germline, CDR1 SGHAT and CDR2 FQNNGV. The CDR3: CASSLRKITDTQYF. The CDR3 coding sequence is TGTGCCAGCAGCTTACGCAAGATCACAGATACGCAGTATTTT. The variable domain in full, completed from reference TRBV11-2 and TRBJ2-3, reads EAGVAQSPRYKIIEKRQSVAFWCNPISGHATLYWYQQILGQGPKLLIQFQNNGVVDDSQLPKDRFSAERLKGVDSTLKIQPAKLEDSAVYLCASSLRKITDTQYFGPGTRLTVL.

Many counts were recorded for this clonotype. The chain employs TRBV2 and TRBJ2-1; D unresolved. V lost 7 bases and J 3 bases, leaving 10 bases between the germline ends. CDR1 is SNHLY and CDR2 is FYNNEI in the germline V gene. The CDR3 consists of 13 residues. Here the CDR3 reads CASNLERYNEQFF. The CDR3 bases are TGTGCCAGCAATCTGGAGCGCTACAATGAGCAGTTCTTC.

In this sample, this clonotype turned up a few times. The chain is built from TRBV11-2 and TRBJ2-3, with D hard to call. V was pared by 7 bases and J by 3 bases, with 14 bases between. The CDR3 covers 14 residues. Germline CDR1 SGHAT, CDR2 FQNNGV. CDR3 sequence: CASKDISGTDTQYF. CDR3 coding DNA: TGTGCCAGCAAGGATATTTCCGGGACAGATACGCAGTATTTT. Full variable domain (rest looked up from reference TRBV11-2 and TRBJ2-3): EAGVAQSPRYKIIEKRQSVAFWCNPISGHATLYWYQQILGQGPKLLIQFQNNGVVDDSQLPKDRFSAERLKGVDSTLKIQPAKLEDSAVYLCASKDISGTDTQYFGPGTRLTVL.

This clonotype was observed at least ten times. The V and J genes are TRBV3-1 and TRBJ1-3; no clear D. Between the trimmed V and J ends, which lost 2 bases and 0 bases, there was a span of 11 bases. The CDR3 has 16 residues. Germline V gene data show CDR1 as LGHDT and CDR2 as YNNKEL (reference sequence). The CDR3 nucleotides read TGTGCCAGCAGCCAACAGACGGGGAGCTCTGGAAACACCATATATTTT. It specifies CASSQQTGSSGNTIYF. The entire variable domain, with the rest obtained from reference TRBV3-1 and TRBJ1-3, is as follows: DTAVSQTPKYLVTQMGNDKSIKCEQNLGHDTMYWYKQDSKKFLKIMFSYNNKELIINETVPNRFSPKSPDKAHLNLHINSLELGDSAVYFCASSQQTGSSGNTIYFGEGSWLTVV.

This clonotype was counted at least ten times. V and J are TRBV6-5 and TRBJ2-2; D is uncertain. The V gene lost 5 bases and the J gene lost 6 bases, with 10 bases spanning the gap. CDR1 is MNHEY, CDR2 SVGAGI, per germline. This CDR3 contains 13 residues. The CDR3 loop reads CASSHLDPGELFF. CDR3 DNA: TGTGCCAGCAGTCACTTGGATCCCGGGGAGCTGTTTTTT.